This TCR beta chain was sequenced in a study of blood T cell repertoires in COVID-19 (dated by TCRdb to about 2020). For the study in its entirety: Collaborator samples came from the United States, Italy and Spain and covered acute and convalescent phases of COVID-19. The material from the prospective study consisted of cDNA or gDNA derived from T cells, B-cell-depleted T cells, or PBMCs. Deeply sampled blood TCRbeta repertoires from subjects exposed to, actively infected with, or recovered from COVID-19 were included in the dataset. The repertoires were released in a freely available public database intended as a resource for research on the immune response to SARS-CoV-2. The samples were drawn from the first 160 participants of the ongoing ImmuneRACE study and from 1,254 subjects provided by 6 global collaborators. Nearly every sample came with metadata listing a de-identified subject ID, COVID-19 status, age in years and sex. Where available, HLA class I and class II types were taken from metadata supplied by the sample provider and were not determined by assay-based typing.

This clone was seen a handful of times. Which antigen it targets is not known. Base qualities are not provided; no much larger clone lies one nucleotide away. Results the study describes overall, beyond this receptor: The amount of clinical and demographic metadata varied by source and participant and was provided uncurated.

The immunoSEQ Assay, a bias-controlled multiplex PCR, was used to amplify TCRbeta CDR3 regions from genomic DNA. As for how the authors treated the data: The number of nucleated cells in each sample was estimated by amplification of reference gene primers within the assay. To quantify the absolute abundance of each unique TCRbeta CDR3 rearrangement, sequence reads were collapsed and filtered. For each sample, productive Simpson clonality was calculated by taking the square root of Simpson's diversity index across productive rearrangements. TCRdb holds this immuneACCESS table with in-frame rearrangements only. Some clones are missing; in checked studies, unresolved V genes explain under half, and the rest has no known cause. That table gives V, J and clone size, and the DNA gave D and trimming. The sample profile shows about 410,000 clones; about nine tenths of them were found once. 1.4% of the sample belongs to the ten largest clones.

Whole blood was collected in K2EDTA tubes by collaborating institutions according to the institutions' own protocols. Collaborator samples were shipped for TCRbeta analysis as frozen whole blood, isolated PBMCs, or DNA extracted from either sample type. The TCR sequence derives from a woman in her 30s with active or convalescent COVID-19. The sample comprised peripheral blood.

This receptor carries the CDR3 CASSRQGLGNEKLFF. The DNA sequence is as follows: TGTGCCAGCAGCCGACAGGGGTTGGGGAATGAAAAACTGTTTTTT. In this chain, TRBV7-9 is recombined with TRBJ1-4; TRBD1 lines up with 8 middle nucleotides. Trimmed from V: 5 bases; trimmed from J: 5 bases; junction bases lacking a gene match: 7. Based on the germline V gene (reference sequence), the CDR1 and CDR2 sequences are SEHNR and FQNEAQ. From the cysteine through the phenylalanine, the CDR3 covers 15 amino acids. CDR3 DNA is the only sequence kept; it has 45 bases, read in frame from the first base.